A selection of T cell receptor beta chains follows, all from one sample in a study of response to subunit inactivated influenza vaccine. TCRdb reprocessed the RT-PCR reads with MiXCR, giving one entry per CDR3 protein. The data show 500,000 to 550,000 distinct CDR3 sequences, less than 8% seen once. This material consisted of PBMCs from blood, taken around 2 years after vaccination. The receptors shown here come from a man aged 50 to 69 who received an inactivated influenza vaccine. CDR3s include the opening cysteine and the closing phenylalanine or tryptophan. A D gene is named only where the DNA matches it firmly. Clone size is stated in some rows and not others, as once, few, many or a class when expanded.

many	16	TRBD1	TRBV7-9	TRBJ1-5	TGTGCCAGCAGCCCAGGGGGCGCAGCGATGAATCAGCCCCAGCATTTT	CASSPGGAAMNQPQHF
NA	12	NA	TRBV24-1	TRBJ1-2	TGTGCCACCAGTGATTTGCACAGCGGCTACACCTTC	CATSDLHSGYTF
many	13	NA	TRBV14	TRBJ2-7	TGTGCCAGCAGCCGCTTTGACTCTGGCGAGCAGTACTTC	CASSRFDSGEQYF
NA	15	NA	TRBV7-2	TRBJ1-1	TGTGCCAGCAGCTTACAGGTCAAAAGGAACACTGAAGCTTTCTTT	CASSLQVKRNTEAFF
NA	16	NA	TRBV6-1	TRBJ1-2	TGTGCCAGCACCAGAGAGGTTAGGGGACACCGCTATGGCTACACCTTC	CASTREVRGHRYGYTF
many	12	TRBD1	TRBV29-1	TRBJ1-2	TGCAGCGTTGAAAGGACAGGAGGTGGCTACACCTTC	CSVERTGGGYTF
NA	19	TRBD2	TRBV5-1	TRBJ2-5	TGCGCCAGCAGCTCATATCCGAGACTAGCGGGGGGAAATGGAGAGACCCAGTACTTC	CASSSYPRLAGGNGETQYF
many	15	NA	TRBV5-5	TRBJ2-6	TGTGCCAGCAGCTTTTCCGGCTCTGGGGCCAACGTCCTGACTTTC	CASSFSGSGANVLTF
few	15	NA	TRBV18	TRBJ2-2	TGTGCCAGCTCACCGGGGAGGCCAAGCACCGGGGAGCTGTTTTTT	CASSPGRPSTGELFF
few	17	NA	TRBV6-1	TRBJ2-1	TGTGCCAGCAGTCCGGAACCTAGCGATAGCTCCTACAATGAGCAGTTCTTC	CASSPEPSDSSYNEQFF
few	14	TRBD1	TRBV9	TRBJ1-2	TGTGCCAGCAGCGTAATGAAGGGGGCGCTTGGCTACACCTTC	CASSVMKGALGYTF
NA	12	TRBD2	TRBV2	TRBJ2-1	TGTGCCAGCAGTGAATTAGCGGGTTCGGAGTTCTTC	CASSELAGSEFF
few	15	NA	TRBV3-1	TRBJ1-3	TGTGCCAGCAGCCCCCGAGGGGGGTTCGGAAACACCATATATTTT	CASSPRGGFGNTIYF
many	15	NA	TRBV10-3	TRBJ1-1	TGTGCCATCAGTGAGTCGGTACAGGGTGAAACTGAAGCTTTCTTT	CAISESVQGETEAFF
many	13	TRBD2	TRBV5-1	TRBJ2-1	TGCGCCAGCACTACTAGCGGGAGTCGTGAGCAGTTCTTC	CASTTSGSREQFF
many	14	TRBD2	TRBV27	TRBJ2-3	TGTGCCAGCAGTCTAAAGCGGGGCTCAGATACGCAGTATTTT	CASSLKRGSDTQYF
NA	15	TRBD1	TRBV6-2/TRBV6-3	TRBJ2-7	TGTGCCAGCAGTTACGAGGACAGGGAGTCCTACGAGCAGTACTTC	CASSYEDRESYEQYF
many	18	NA	TRBV7-6	TRBJ2-6	TGTGCCAGCAGCTTAACATTCCCCGGCACCTCTGGGGCCAACGTCCTGACTTTC	CASSLTFPGTSGANVLTF
NA	15	TRBD1	TRBV7-2	TRBJ2-2	TGTGCCAGCAGCTTAGGACAGGGATCCTCCGGGGAGCTGTTTTTT	CASSLGQGSSGELFF
few	16	NA	TRBV5-1	TRBJ1-6	TGCGCCAGCAGCTTGGACTTGAGCTCCTATAATTCACCCCTCCACTTT	CASSLDLSSYNSPLHF